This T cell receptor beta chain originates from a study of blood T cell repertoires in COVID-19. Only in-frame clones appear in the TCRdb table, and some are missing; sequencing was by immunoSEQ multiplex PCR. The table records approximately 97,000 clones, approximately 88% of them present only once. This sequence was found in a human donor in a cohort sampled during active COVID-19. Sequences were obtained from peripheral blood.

The CDR3 protein is CASSLDIYNEQFF. The CDR3, as DNA: TGTGCCAGCAGTCTGGACATCTACAATGAGCAGTTCTTC. The chain employs TRBV11-1 and TRBJ2-1; D perhaps matches TRBD1 (5 bases). The germline gives CDR1 SGHAT, CDR2 FQDESV (reference sequence). V was shortened by 6 bases and J by 3 bases, with 9 bases between the two germline ends. The CDR3 has 13 residues.